This paragraph covers one TCR beta chain sequence. What it binds is unknown. Each CDR3 protein is one row after TCRdb ran MiXCR on the reads. The sample includes under 600,000 distinct CDR3 sequences, 15% to 20% of them seen just once. The sample comes from a study of T cell repertoires in cytomegalovirus infection. Turning to the study itself: An indication of both CMV infection and matching HLA type came from public TCR beta signatures. General study results and limits: Clonotype analysis showed dominance of the ex vivo response by HLA-C-restricted CMV-specific TCR beta clonotypes. Summed frequency of shared TCR beta families picked out CMV carriers who also had the relevant HLA.

The CDR3 runs 14 residues. The germline V gene has CDR1 MDHEN and CDR2 SYDVKM. With 5 bases clipped from V and 5 bases from J, the junction kept 6 bases outside the gene matches. The sequence came from a human donor in good health (CMV status not recorded). Some clones in this sample may be carry-over from other donors' samples. Sequencing used CD8+ T cells from PBMCs. The chain links TRBV28 to TRBJ2-7, with TRBD1 identical over 10 bases. The CDR3 nucleotides read TGTGCCAGCAGTAAGATTGGGACAGGGGACGAGCAGTACTTC. As protein: CASSKIGTGDEQYF.